The 3 T cell receptor beta chains below all came from one sample that was sequenced in a study of PD-1 blockade in classical Hodgkin lymphoma. The data were produced by immunoSEQ multiplex PCR, yet TCRdb's version contains in-frame clones alone and is incomplete. The sample has approximately 13,000 clones, 88% seen once. As for time point: cycle 4 day 1 (C4D1), after less than 7 weeks of nivolumab. Relapse was seen in all patients after autologous stem cell transplantation, and brentuximab vedotin exposure was variable. The study purified CD4+ T cells from thawed PBMCs using magnetic negative selection. The sample was CD4+ T cells from blood, taken before the fourth cycle of nivolumab. Source of these receptors: a human donor with classical Hodgkin lymphoma.

The CDR3 loop reads CASSRDRLNYGYTF. The CDR3 coding sequence is TGCGCCAGCAGCCGAGACAGGCTTAACTATGGCTACACCTTC. The chain employs TRBV5-1 and TRBJ1-2; a possible D gene is TRBD1 (6 bases). This CDR3 region has 14 residues. V lost 4 bases and J 1 base, leaving 11 bases between the germline ends. CDR1 and CDR2 from the germline V gene are SGHRS and YFSETQ.

The genes are TRBV30 and TRBJ2-7; 9 bases are a match to TRBD1. The CDR3 has 14 residues. The germline gives CDR1 GTSNPN, CDR2 SVGIG (reference sequence). Unmatched junction bases numbered 7, after V lost 3 bases and J lost 4 bases. Here the CDR3 reads CAWSLGTGTYEQYF. Written as DNA, the CDR3 is TGTGCCTGGAGCCTCGGGACAGGGACATACGAGCAGTACTTC.

The V gene is TRBV27, the J gene TRBJ2-1; 9 bases are a match to TRBD1. The J segment lost 5 bases and the V segment lost 5 bases, leaving 4 bases of the junction unmatched. This CDR3 contains 14 residues. Germline V gene data show CDR1 as MNHEY and CDR2 as SMNVEV (reference sequence). The CDR3 region is CASSRQGGDNEQFF. The CDR3 nucleotides are TGTGCCAGCAGTCGACAGGGGGGCGACAATGAGCAGTTCTTC.